The 7 T cell receptor beta chains given below trace back to one sample, sequenced in a study of CD8 T cells in Susac syndrome. Reverse transcription used roughly 0.5 to 1 ug RNA and random hexamers. TCRdb re-analysed the immunoSEQ multiplex PCR reads in MiXCR, keeping a single row per CDR3 protein. The table has about 300,000 distinct CDR3 sequences, around nine tenths seen once. Sequences were obtained from CD8+ T cells from PBMCs. The receptor source for this set is a human donor with multiple sclerosis.

This chain links TRBV5-1 with TRBJ2-1; D is possibly TRBD1 or TRBD2 (6 bases each). V lost 1 base and J lost 4, with 15 bases in between. The germline V gene has CDR1 SGHRS and CDR2 YFSETQ. This CDR3 contains 16 residues. In DNA, the CDR3 is TGCGCCAGCAGCTTGTACGGGGGCTCGCTATACAATGAGCAGTTCTTC. It specifies CASSLYGGSLYNEQFF.

The gene calls are TRBV6-6 and TRBJ2-3; possibly TRBD2 for D (5 bases). Trimming took 6 bases from V and 0 from J, leaving 10 bases between them. Per germline, CDR1 MNHNY and CDR2 SVGAGI (reference sequence). This CDR3 has 14 residues. CDR3 region: CASSSGVSTDTQYF. The DNA for the CDR3 is TGTGCCAGCAGCTCCGGGGTTAGCACAGATACGCAGTATTTT.

CDR3 sequence (DNA): TGTGCCAGCAGCAAAGAGGAGACGGGATCTGGGGCCAACGTCCTGACTTTC. Amino acid sequence: CASSKEETGSGANVLTF. The chain is built from TRBV21-1 and TRBJ2-6; the DNA was not used to check the table's D call, TRBD1. TRBV21-1 is reported as a pseudogene. This CDR3 contains 17 residues.

The chain combines TRBV3-1 with TRBJ2-2; 9 bases line up with TRBD1. With V trimmed by 8 bases and J by 4 bases, 14 bases remained unmatched. Per the germline V gene, CDR1 is LGHDT and CDR2 is YNNKEL (reference sequence). The CDR3 contains 17 residues. The CDR3 loop reads CASYPARGQGGTGELFF. CDR3 in DNA: TGTGCCAGCTATCCTGCCCGGGGACAGGGAGGCACCGGGGAGCTGTTTTTT.

The sample holds one count of this clonotype. The J gene is TRBJ2-7, the V gene TRBV28; the D gene is possibly TRBD2 (6 bases). Germline V gives CDR1 MDHEN, CDR2 SYDVKM. The CDR3 runs 13 residues. With 7 bases removed from V and 0 bases from J, the gap between germline ends came to 10 bases. This CDR3 reads CASKGLHSYEQYF. Written as DNA, the CDR3 is TGTGCCAGCAAGGGACTTCACTCCTACGAGCAGTACTTC.

The chain employs TRBV28 and TRBJ2-5, with D perhaps matching TRBD1 or TRBD2 (5 bases each). V shed 3 bases and J shed 4 bases, with 15 bases lying between them. The CDR3 is made up of 15 amino acids. The germline gives CDR1 MDHEN, CDR2 SYDVKM. CDR3: CASSLGDALSETQYF. DNA for the CDR3: TGTGCCAGCAGTTTGGGGGATGCCCTGTCAGAGACCCAGTACTTC.

The chain employs TRBV29-1 and TRBJ1-2, with TRBD1 identical over 10 bases. CDR1 is SQVTM and CDR2 is ANQGSEA in the germline V gene. The CDR3 contains 14 residues. V was clipped by 2 bases and J by 4 bases; unmatched bases: 4. CDR3 residues: CSVEWTGGGYGYTF. The DNA of the CDR3 is TGCAGCGTTGAATGGACAGGGGGAGGCTATGGCTACACCTTC.